The 25 T cell receptor beta chains below come from one sample, sequenced in a study of blood T cell repertoires in COVID-19. Assay: immunoSEQ multiplex PCR; the TCRdb copy retains only in-frame clones and omits some. The data show 200,000 to 250,000 clones, with 87% seen just once and 10% held by the top ten. The sample taken for sequencing was PBMCs or T cells enriched from blood (not recorded which). The receptors here all came from a young man with acute COVID-19.

V and J are TRBV4-1 and TRBJ2-1; possible D gene TRBD2, 5 bases. Per the germline V gene, CDR1 is MGHRA and CDR2 is YSYEKL. Trimming removed 1 base at V and 0 bases at J, with 7 bases between. This CDR3 has 15 amino acids. CDR3 sequence reads: CASSQAGSSYNEQFF. Here the CDR3 DNA reads TGCGCCAGCAGCCAAGCGGGGAGCTCCTACAATGAGCAGTTCTTC.

The chain combines TRBV9 with TRBJ1-4, with D unresolved. Per germline, CDR1 SGDLS and CDR2 YYNGEE. The CDR3 is 14 residues long. V was cut by 0 bases and J by 4 bases, with 7 bases left in between. For the CDR3, the DNA is TGTGCCAGCAGCGTAGAGGCGGTTAATGAAAAACTGTTTTTT. Protein sequence: CASSVEAVNEKLFF.

This clone has a handful of counts. V usage is TRBV6-4 and J usage is TRBJ2-6, with D unclear. Per germline, CDR1 MRHNA and CDR2 SNTAGT. The V end lost 4 bases, the J end lost 0 bases, and 4 bases lay between the germline ends. This CDR3 has 14 amino acids. The CDR3 region has the DNA TGTGCCAGCAGTGCCCGCTCTGGGGCCAACGTCCTGACTTTC. It translates to CASSARSGANVLTF.

The chain has TRBV28 and TRBJ1-5; 10 bases match TRBD1. Trimming cost V 4 bases and J 0 bases; bases outside gene matches: 9. CDR1 is MDHEN and CDR2 is SYDVKM in the germline V gene. This CDR3 is 18 amino acids long. The CDR3 is CASSSGQGDLDSNQPQHF. The CDR3 nucleotides read TGTGCCAGCAGTTCCGGACAGGGGGATTTGGATAGCAATCAGCCCCAGCATTTT.

The CDR3 loop reads CASSPIAGRGTDTQYF. CDR3 bases: TGTGCCAGCAGCCCTATCGCGGGACGTGGCACAGATACGCAGTATTTT. This chain links TRBV5-6 with TRBJ2-3; possible D gene TRBD2, 6 bases. The CDR3 is made up of 16 amino acids. Per the germline V gene, CDR1 is SGHDT and CDR2 is YYEEEE. V lost 4 bases, J lost 1 base, and 16 bases lay in between.

Only a few counts were recorded for this clone. The chain is built from TRBV6-1 and TRBJ2-7, with a weak D call TRBD2 (6 bases). The CDR3 is made up of 15 amino acids. Germline values: CDR1 MNHNS, CDR2 SASEGT. The V end lost 2 bases, the J end lost 2 bases, and 13 bases lay between the germline ends. The CDR3 DNA follows: TGTGCCAGCAGTGAAAGAGGAGGGGCAACCTACGAGCAGTACTTC. It codes for CASSERGGATYEQYF.

This clone was counted a single time. J is TRBJ2-7 and V is TRBV30; maybe TRBD2 (6 bases). Trimming pared 4 bases from V and 7 bases from J, leaving 20 bases between. Germline CDR1 and CDR2: GTSNPN and SVGIG (reference sequence). The CDR3 runs to 14 residues. The CDR3 DNA follows: TGTGCCTGGAAGTTGGGAGGACCGCTAGGTGAGCAGTACTTC. Its translation is CAWKLGGPLGEQYF. The full variable domain, its missing parts supplied by reference TRBV30 and TRBJ2-7, is SQTIHQWPATLVQPVGSPLSLECTVEGTSNPNLYWYRQAAGRGLQLLFYSVGIGQISSEVPQNLSASRPQDRQFILSSKKLLLSDSGFYLCAWKLGGPLGEQYFGPGTRLTVT.

This chain's CDR3 is CSGVGPVGHNEQFF. In DNA, the CDR3 is TGCAGCGGCGTCGGGCCGGTGGGGCACAATGAGCAGTTCTTC. The chain couples TRBV29-1 to TRBJ2-1; TRBD1 is a possible D gene (5 bases). With 7 bases removed from V and 5 bases from J, the gap between germline ends came to 18 bases. Looked up from germline, CDR1 is SQVTM and CDR2 is ANQGSEA. There are 14 residues in the CDR3.

Here the CDR3 reads CASRTDREADTQYF. The CDR3 DNA reads as TGCGCCAGCAGGACGGACAGGGAGGCAGATACGCAGTATTTT. J is TRBJ2-3 and V is TRBV5-1; TRBD1 matches 8 bases. This CDR3 is built from 14 residues. Germline V gene data show CDR1 as SGHRS and CDR2 as YFSETQ. V lost 5 bases and J lost 4; bases outside the gene matches: 6.

The chain combines TRBV19 with TRBJ2-1; 10 positions match TRBD2. CDR1 LNHDA and CDR2 SQIVND come from the germline V gene (reference sequence). The trim removed 4 bases at V and 3 bases at J, leaving 3 bases unmatched. This CDR3 is built from 15 residues. The CDR3 sequence: CASSTRLAGYNEQFF. CDR3 bases: TGTGCCAGTAGTACCAGACTAGCGGGCTACAATGAGCAGTTCTTC.

The rearrangement links TRBV1 to TRBJ2-1; the D call in the table, TRBD1, was not verified against the DNA. TRBV1 is given as a pseudogene. The CDR3 is 19 residues long. In DNA, the CDR3 is TGCACCAGCAGCCAAGCCCTTCCACCTCCGGCTAGGAAGGGGCCTGAGCAGTTCTTC. It encodes CTSSQALPPPARKGPEQFF.

The V and J genes are TRBV5-1 and TRBJ1-4, with TRBD1 matching over 7 bases. The CDR3 is 15 amino acids. The germline gives CDR1 SGHRS, CDR2 YFSETQ. V shed 2 bases, J shed 2 bases, and the junction held 3 bases outside the gene matches. The CDR3 protein is CASSFGGQTNEKLFF. The CDR3 DNA reads TGCGCCAGCAGCTTCGGGGGACAGACTAATGAAAAACTGTTTTTT. Looking up the rest from reference TRBV5-1 and TRBJ1-4 gives the full variable domain: KAGVTQTPRYLIKTRGQQVTLSCSPISGHRSVSWYQQTPGQGLQFLFEYFSETQRNKGNFPGRFSGRQFSNSRSEMNVSTLELGDSALYLCASSFGGQTNEKLFFGSGTQLSVL.

This chain uses TRBV27 with TRBJ1-4, with a weak D call TRBD1 (6 bases). The germline CDR1 and CDR2 sequences are MNHEY and SMNVEV (reference sequence). The length of the CDR3 is 15 residues. V was pared by 4 bases and J by 4 bases, with 13 bases between. CDR3 region: CASSSPGALNEKLFF. The CDR3, as DNA: TGTGCCAGCAGTTCCCCAGGGGCCCTTAATGAAAAACTGTTTTTT.

The chain employs TRBV9 and TRBJ2-1, with TRBD2 as a possible D gene (6 bases). The CDR3 length is 15 residues. V was pared by 1 base and J by 1 base, with 9 bases between. CDR1 is SGDLS, CDR2 YYNGEE, per germline. DNA of the CDR3: TGTGCCAGCAGCGTACGAGGGACTTCCTACAATGAGCAGTTCTTC. The encoded protein is CASSVRGTSYNEQFF.

The chain is built from TRBV28 and TRBJ1-5, with a weak D call TRBD1 (5 bases). V was cut by 5 bases and J by 4 bases, with 12 bases left in between. CDR1 and CDR2 (germline): MDHEN, SYDVKM. The length of the CDR3 is 14 residues. CDR3 sequence: CASSTREGNQPQHF. CDR3 in DNA: TGTGCCAGCAGTACCCGGGAGGGGAATCAGCCCCAGCATTTT.

In this sample, this clone turned up a few times. CDR3 in amino acids: CASSLDGAGGYGYTF. The CDR3 nucleotides read TGCGCCAGCAGCTTGGATGGGGCAGGGGGTTATGGCTACACCTTC. The J gene is TRBJ1-2, the V gene TRBV5-1, with 7 positions matching TRBD1. The CDR3 is 15 amino acids. Germline V gene data show CDR1 as SGHRS and CDR2 as YFSETQ. Trimming removed 0 bases from V and 5 bases from J; junction bases left unmatched: 7.

The chain has TRBV28 and TRBJ1-4; weak D call: TRBD1 (6 bases). Germline CDR1 is MDHEN and CDR2 is SYDVKM. Trimming cost V 4 bases and J 7 bases, with 25 bases left between them. This CDR3 is 18 amino acids long. Written as DNA, the CDR3 is TGTGCCAGCAGTTCGCGGGGGCTTTTCAGGGACCTGGTTGAAAAACTGTTTTTT. This gives the protein CASSSRGLFRDLVEKLFF. Variable domain in full (rest from reference TRBV28 and TRBJ1-4): DVKVTQSSRYLVKRTGEKVFLECVQDMDHENMFWYRQDPGLGLRLIYFSYDVKMKEKGDIPEGYSVSREKKERFSLILESASTNQTSMYLCASSSRGLFRDLVEKLFFGSGTQLSVL.

This clone was seen only once. This chain joins TRBV5-1 and TRBJ2-1; 9 nucleotides agree with TRBD1. The CDR3 length is 16 residues. The V and J ends lost 5 bases and 6 bases, in that order; junction bases with no gene match: 12. Germline V gene data show CDR1 as SGHRS and CDR2 as YFSETQ. This CDR3 reads CASSNYRDRVPNEQFF. As DNA, the CDR3 is TGCGCCAGCAGTAATTACCGGGACAGGGTCCCCAATGAGCAGTTCTTC.

The gene calls are TRBV24-1 and TRBJ1-6; 8 bases are a match to TRBD1. The CDR3 is 18 residues long. CDR1 and CDR2 (germline): KGHDR, SFDVKD. V lost 4 bases, J lost 0 bases, and 7 bases stayed unmatched. In DNA, the CDR3 is TGTGCCACCAGTGAGCCGGGACAGGAAAGCTCCTATAATTCACCCCTCCACTTT. Amino acid sequence: CATSEPGQESSYNSPLHF.

CDR3 DNA sequence: TGTGCCAGCAGCTCCGGACTAGCGGGAGCCAGCGGGCGACAAGAGACCCAGTACTTC. This translates into CASSSGLAGASGRQETQYF. V is TRBV13 and J is TRBJ2-5; 13 bases match TRBD2. CDR1 is PRHDT and CDR2 is FYEKMQ in the germline V gene (reference sequence). The V segment lost 4 bases and the J segment 2 bases; nucleotides outside the gene matches: 13. This CDR3 region has 19 residues.

V and J are TRBV7-2 and TRBJ1-1; 8 nucleotides align to TRBD1. V was clipped by 2 bases and J by 3 bases; unmatched bases: 8. The CDR3 runs to 16 residues. Germline V CDR1 and CDR2: SGHTA, FQGNSA. In DNA, the CDR3 is TGTGCCAGCAGCTTATTCAGGGGGCGCGGGGACACTGAAGCTTTCTTT. This codes for CASSLFRGRGDTEAFF.

The CDR3 DNA reads as TGTGCCAGCAGCTATCTCCAGGGGGCGGGAGATACGCAGTATTTT. Protein: CASSYLQGAGDTQYF. The J gene is TRBJ2-3, the V gene TRBV7-2; 8 bases agree with TRBD1. Germline CDR1 is SGHTA and CDR2 is FQGNSA. CDR3 length: 15 amino acids. V shed 4 bases and J 5 bases; nucleotides not matched to a gene: 8. Based on the CDR3 plus reference TRBV7-2 and TRBJ2-3, the full variable domain is GAGVSQSPSNKVTEKGKDVELRCDPISGHTALYWYRQSLGQGLEFLIYFQGNSAPDKSGLPSDRFSAERTGGSVSTLTIQRTQQEDSAVYLCASSYLQGAGDTQYFGPGTRLTVL.

V and J are TRBV30 and TRBJ1-3, with D hard to call. Germline-derived CDR1 and CDR2 are GTSNPN and SVGIG (reference sequence). V was shortened by 0 bases and J by 0 bases, with 6 bases between the two germline ends. The CDR3 is 14 amino acids. The CDR3 sequence: CAWSVRSSGNTIYF. For the CDR3, the DNA is TGTGCCTGGAGTGTTCGGAGCTCTGGAAACACCATATATTTT.

This chain connects TRBV7-2 to TRBJ2-3; 10 bases line up with TRBD2. The CDR3 has 16 amino acids. Germline trimming cut 5 bases from V and 0 bases from J; bases unmatched to any gene: 5. Germline V gene sequence: CDR1 SGHTA, CDR2 FQGNSA. In DNA, the CDR3 is TGTGCCAGCAGCCCGCTAGCGGGGGCTAGCACAGATACGCAGTATTTT. Translation: CASSPLAGASTDTQYF.

The CDR3 bases are TGTGCCAGCAGCCCGCAGGGATCCTACAATGAGCAGTTCTTC. It encodes CASSPQGSYNEQFF. The V and J genes are TRBV5-4 and TRBJ2-1; perhaps TRBD1 as D (5 bases). Deletions cut 4 bases from V and 1 base from J, with 9 bases between. Germline lookup yields CDR1 SGHNT and CDR2 YYREEE (reference sequence). This CDR3 contains 14 residues.